A selection of T cell receptor beta chains follows, all from one sample in a study of blood T cell repertoires in COVID-19. The data were produced by immunoSEQ multiplex PCR, yet TCRdb's version contains in-frame clones alone and is incomplete. The table records some 320,000 clones, roughly 91% of them present only once. The material sequenced was peripheral blood. The receptors here all came from a young woman with COVID-19, enrolled during active disease. The CDR3 runs from the conserved cysteine through the conserved F or W. Fields, in order: V gene, clone size, J gene, D gene, CDR3 DNA, CDR3 protein. The D gene is left open where the match is weak. Only part of the rows carry a size: once, few, many, or a class if the clone is expanded.

TRBV18	-	TRBJ2-1	TRBD2	TGTGCCAGCTCACCCTTAGCGGGGGACGTTGAGCAGTTCTTC	CASSPLAGDVEQFF
TRBV5-1	-	TRBJ2-5	TRBD2	TGCGCCAGCAGCTTGGGGGCTAGCGGTGAGCAAGAGACCCAGTACTTC	CASSLGASGEQETQYF
TRBV27	-	TRBJ1-1	-	TGTGCCAGCAGTTTTGGGGGCGGGGGGACTGAAGCTTTCTTT	CASSFGGGGTEAFF
TRBV3-1/TRBV3-2	-	TRBJ2-3	-	TGTGCCAGCAGCCAAGATTGGAGGGGGGGCCGGGATACGCAGTATTTT	CASSQDWRGGRDTQYF
TRBV4-1	-	TRBJ1-5	TRBD1	TGCGCCAGCAGCCAGGTCGACAGGGGGCTTCAGCCCCAGCATTTT	CASSQVDRGLQPQHF
TRBV27	few	TRBJ2-2	-	TGTGCCAGCAGTTATACTAGTGCAAACACCGGGGAGCTGTTTTTT	CASSYTSANTGELFF
TRBV14	-	TRBJ1-3	-	TGTGCCAGCAGCCGTGTAAGGGAGCGATCTGGAAACACCATATATTTT	CASSRVRERSGNTIYF
TRBV7-8	few	TRBJ2-1	-	TGTGCCAGCAGCTTATCCGGGAAGGGGGTGTTCTTC	CASSLSGKGVFF
TRBV27	-	TRBJ1-2	TRBD1	TGTGCCAGCAGTTTGTCAGGGGGAGACTATGGCTACACCTTC	CASSLSGGDYGYTF
TRBV27	-	TRBJ1-5	-	TGTGCCAGCACCCTTGGGAGGAAACAGCCCCAGCATTTT	CASTLGRKQPQHF
TRBV13	-	TRBJ1-1	-	TGTGCCAGCAGCCAGGGTTTGAACACTGAAGCTTTCTTT	CASSQGLNTEAFF
TRBV7-9	-	TRBJ1-6	-	TGTGCCAGCAGCTTAGCATCCGGGCCAGGGGCTCAAAATTCACCCCTCCACTTT	CASSLASGPGAQNSPLHF
TRBV6-1	-	TRBJ1-2	-	TGTGCCAGCAGTGAAGCCCTCCTATCAATTAACTTC	CASSEALLSINF
TRBV3-1/TRBV3-2	-	TRBJ2-7	TRBD1	TGTGCCAGCAGCCAAGAGTGGCGGACAGGGGTCTACGAGCAGTACTTC	CASSQEWRTGVYEQYF